This is a list of T cell receptor beta chains from one sample in a study of T cell changes during pregnancy in multiple sclerosis. Using immunoSEQ multiplex PCR, the repertoire was profiled, and TCRdb retains in-frame clones only, with some absent. The data hold around 52,000 clones, with approximately 92% observed a single time. Source: CD4+ T cells from peripheral blood mononuclear cells, taken after pregnancy. Receptors were obtained from a female donor in good health, enrolled as a control in a pregnancy study. Each CDR3 is given with its conserved first and last residue. D genes are given only for firm matches. Rows give clone size only sometimes, using once, few, many, or a class for an expanded clone.

J gene	V gene	clone size	D gene	CDR3 protein	CDR3 DNA
TRBJ1-2	TRBV6-5	NA	NA	CASSRGADRGYTF	TGTGCCAGCAGCCGGGGTGCAGACAGGGGCTACACCTTC
TRBJ2-1	TRBV7-3	NA	NA	CASSSDSQSYNEQFF	TGTGCCAGCAGTTCCGACAGTCAGTCCTACAATGAGCAGTTCTTC
TRBJ2-7	TRBV2	NA	NA	CASTIGTSTYEQYF	TGTGCCAGCACCATTGGGACATCTACCTACGAGCAGTACTTC
TRBJ1-6	TRBV28	NA	NA	CASSPSWGPNSPLHF	TGTGCCAGCAGCCCGTCTTGGGGGCCGAATTCACCCCTCCACTTT
TRBJ1-2	TRBV6-6	NA	NA	CASRYGAGGSGYTF	TGTGCCAGCAGGTACGGCGCGGGGGGAAGCGGCTACACCTTC
TRBJ2-1	TRBV18	NA	TRBD1	CASSPPGQGSNEQFF	TGTGCCAGCTCACCACCGGGACAGGGCTCCAATGAGCAGTTCTTC
TRBJ1-6	TRBV18	NA	NA	CASSLIFDRNNSPLHF	TGTGCCAGCTCACTTATATTTGACAGAAATAATTCACCCCTCCACTTT
TRBJ1-2	TRBV6-5	NA	NA	CASSPFREDYGYTF	TGTGCCAGCAGCCCTTTCAGGGAGGACTATGGCTACACCTTC
TRBJ2-7	TRBV7-2	NA	NA	CASSLAPSRVAEQYF	TGTGCCAGCAGCTTAGCCCCCAGCAGGGTTGCCGAGCAGTACTTC
TRBJ2-1	TRBV19	NA	TRBD2	CASSIGGGQGEQFF	TGTGCCAGTAGTATTGGCGGGGGGCAGGGTGAGCAGTTCTTC
TRBJ1-4	TRBV11-2	NA	NA	CASGLSTGYEKLFF	TGTGCCAGCGGCCTATCGACAGGCTATGAAAAACTGTTTTTT
TRBJ2-1	TRBV19	NA	NA	CASSGQIYNEQFF	TGTGCCAGTAGCGGACAGATTTACAATGAGCAGTTCTTC
TRBJ1-5	TRBV6-6	NA	TRBD1	CASRPKTGSNQPQHF	TGTGCCAGCAGGCCCAAGACAGGGAGCAATCAGCCCCAGCATTTT
TRBJ2-2	TRBV30	NA	NA	CAWRTRSTGELFF	TGTGCCTGGAGGACCCGGAGCACCGGGGAGCTGTTTTTT
TRBJ1-5	TRBV7-2	once	NA	CASSSQSNQPQHF	TGTGCCAGCAGCTCCCAGAGCAATCAGCCCCAGCATTTT
TRBJ2-1	TRBV6-5	NA	TRBD1	CASSYRRQGAYNEQFF	TGTGCCAGCAGTTACCGGCGACAGGGAGCCTACAATGAGCAGTTCTTC
TRBJ2-7	TRBV6-1	NA	NA	CASSEPFIQGIDYEQYF	TGTGCCAGCAGTGAACCGTTCATCCAGGGGATTGACTACGAGCAGTACTTC
TRBJ2-5	TRBV11-2	NA	NA	CASSLMPVGETQYF	TGTGCCAGCAGCTTAATGCCGGTCGGGGAGACCCAGTACTTC
TRBJ1-3	TRBV7-9	once	NA	CASSSLNSGNTIYF	TGTGCCAGCAGTAGCCTGAACTCTGGAAACACCATATATTTT
TRBJ2-5	TRBV7-6	NA	TRBD2	CASSSTGTSFETQYF	TGTGCCAGCAGCTCTACCGGGACTAGCTTTGAGACCCAGTACTTC
TRBJ1-1	TRBV5-6	NA	NA	CASSHYRAGAFF	TGTGCCAGCAGCCACTACAGGGCTGGAGCTTTCTTT
TRBJ1-2	TRBV18	NA	NA	CASSQQGFWGYTF	TGTGCCAGCTCACAACAGGGTTTTTGGGGCTACACCTTC
TRBJ1-6	TRBV7-9	NA	NA	CASSLSPDSPLHF	TGTGCCAGCAGCTTGTCGCCGGATTCACCCCTCCACTTT
TRBJ1-1	TRBV2	NA	NA	CASGQNMNTEAFF	TGTGCCAGCGGGCAGAATATGAACACTGAAGCTTTCTTT
TRBJ2-5	TRBV18	NA	NA	CASSQVQGTTETQYF	TGTGCCAGCTCACAGGTTCAGGGGACTACAGAGACCCAGTACTTC
TRBJ1-2	TRBV12-5	NA	NA	CASASGGYYGYTF	TGTGCTAGTGCCTCGGGGGGATACTATGGCTACACCTTC
TRBJ1-6	TRBV4-3	NA	NA	CASSQAKGQGHPLHF	TGCGCCAGCAGCCAGGCAAAGGGTCAGGGGCACCCCCTCCACTTT
TRBJ1-1	TRBV11-1	few	NA	CASSSGRRSEAFF	TGTGCCAGCAGCTCCGGGAGAAGGTCTGAAGCTTTCTTT
TRBJ1-2	TRBV6-5	NA	NA	CASTGTWSGGYTF	TGTGCCAGCACCGGCACCTGGTCGGGGGGCTACACCTTC
TRBJ2-7	TRBV14	NA	TRBD2	CASSPRGGTYEQYF	TGTGCCAGCAGCCCCCGCGGGGGAACCTACGAGCAGTACTTC
TRBJ2-1	TRBV29-1	once	NA	CSVEYRGLDNEQFF	TGCAGCGTTGAATATCGGGGATTGGACAATGAGCAGTTCTTC
TRBJ2-7	TRBV10-2	NA	TRBD1	CASSDRQGFEQYF	TGCGCCAGCAGTGATCGACAGGGGTTTGAGCAGTACTTC
TRBJ2-2	TRBV25-1	once	TRBD1	CASRRQGFDTGELFF	TGTGCCAGCAGAAGACAGGGATTTGACACCGGGGAGCTGTTTTTT
TRBJ1-2	TRBV29-1	NA	NA	CSVEGQYGYTF	TGCAGCGTAGAAGGACAGTATGGCTACACCTTC
TRBJ2-5	TRBV18	NA	TRBD2	CASSPQRGKETQYF	TGTGCCAGCTCACCACAGCGGGGAAAAGAGACCCAGTACTTC
TRBJ2-3	TRBV5-5	NA	NA	CASSTGRSTDTQYF	TGTGCCAGCAGCACCGGGAGAAGCACAGATACGCAGTATTTT
TRBJ2-3	TRBV5-1	NA	NA	CASSWGAGGTDTQYF	TGCGCCAGCAGCTGGGGGGCGGGGGGCACAGATACGCAGTATTTT
TRBJ2-7	TRBV6-1	once	TRBD1	CASRHRDRGYEQYF	TGTGCCAGCAGACACCGGGACAGGGGCTACGAGCAGTACTTC
TRBJ2-3	TRBV7-2	NA	TRBD1	CASSSNRGNTDTQYF	TGTGCCAGCAGCTCGAACAGGGGGAACACAGATACGCAGTATTTT
TRBJ2-1	TRBV9	NA	TRBD1	CASSTLDRDYNEQFF	TGTGCCAGCAGCACACTAGACAGGGATTACAATGAGCAGTTCTTC
TRBJ1-1	TRBV5-1	NA	NA	CASTYKANTEAFF	TGCGCCAGCACTTATAAAGCGAACACTGAAGCTTTCTTT
TRBJ1-5	TRBV2	NA	NA	CASSERRNSNQPQHF	TGTGCCAGCAGTGAAAGGAGAAATAGCAATCAGCCCCAGCATTTT